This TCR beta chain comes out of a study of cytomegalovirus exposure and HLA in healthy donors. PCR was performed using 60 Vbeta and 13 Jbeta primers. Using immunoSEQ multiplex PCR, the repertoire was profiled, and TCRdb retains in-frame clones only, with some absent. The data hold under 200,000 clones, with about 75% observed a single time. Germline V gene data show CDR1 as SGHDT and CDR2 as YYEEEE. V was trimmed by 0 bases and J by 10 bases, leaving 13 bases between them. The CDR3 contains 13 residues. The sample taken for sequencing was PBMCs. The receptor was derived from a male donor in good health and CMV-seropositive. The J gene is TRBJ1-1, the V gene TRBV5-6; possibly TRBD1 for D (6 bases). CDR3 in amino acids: CASSLGGPGGAFF. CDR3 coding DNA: TGTGCCAGCAGCTTGGGGGGGCCGGGAGGAGCTTTCTTT.